These 17 T cell receptor beta chains originate from one sample sequenced in a study of circulating and synovial CD4+ cells in juvenile arthritis. Produced via immunoSEQ multiplex PCR; TCRdb's table is partial and in-frame only. The sample holds around 31,000 clones; 95% to 96% are singletons and the top ten take around 0.17%. The sequenced material came from CD4+ T cells from blood. The origin of the receptors is a human donor with juvenile idiopathic arthritis.

The chain couples TRBV9 to TRBJ1-1; unclear D gene. The CDR3 length is 14 residues. With 0 bases removed from V and 0 bases from J, the gap between germline ends came to 6 bases. CDR1 SGDLS and CDR2 YYNGEE come from the germline V gene. The CDR3 bases are TGTGCCAGCAGCGTAGACAGTATGAACACTGAAGCTTTCTTT. As protein: CASSVDSMNTEAFF. Together with reference TRBV9 and TRBJ1-1, the CDR3 gives the full variable domain: DSGVTQTPKHLITATGQRVTLRCSPRSGDLSVYWYQQSLDQGLQFLIQYYNGEERAKGNILERFSAQQFPDLHSELNLSSLELGDSALYFCASSVDSMNTEAFFGQGTRLTVV.

V gene TRBV6-4 combines with J gene TRBJ2-7; TRBD2 might be the D (6 bases). This CDR3 spans 17 amino acids. CDR1 MRHNA and CDR2 SNTAGT come from the germline V gene. V lost 2 bases to trimming and J lost 0 bases, with 17 bases between them. CDR3 nucleotides: TGTGCCAGCAGTGACACTTTCCCCCCGCGGGACTCCTACGAGCAGTACTTC. Its translation: CASSDTFPPRDSYEQYF.

The J gene is TRBJ2-7, the V gene TRBV25-1, with 9 bases aligning to TRBD2. The V gene's germline CDR1 is MGHDK and CDR2 SYGVNS. V lost 4 bases and J lost 1; bases outside the gene matches: 5. This CDR3 is 15 amino acids long. The CDR3 coding sequence is TGTGCCAGCAGTGTGGGACTAGCCTCATCCTACGAGCAGTACTTC. This translates into CASSVGLASSYEQYF.

About this clone: One end of the junction is discordant with germline, which a read error may explain. V gene TRBV7-6 combines with J gene TRBJ1-1; D gene unclear. The CDR3 totals 13 residues. The germline CDR1 and CDR2 sequences are SGHVS and FNYEAQ. The CDR3 DNA sequence: TGTGCCAGCAGCTTAGTATTTAACAGTGAAGCTTTCTTT. This gives the protein CASSLVFNSEAFF.

The rearrangement links TRBV27 to TRBJ2-7; unclear D gene. Trimming pared 4 bases from V and 2 bases from J, leaving 3 bases between. The CDR3 is 11 amino acids. The germline CDR1 and CDR2 sequences are MNHEY and SMNVEV (reference sequence). DNA for the CDR3: TGTGCCAGCAGTTCAACCTACGAGCAGTACTTC. It codes for CASSSTYEQYF.

The chain is built from TRBV19 and TRBJ1-6; the match to TRBD1 covers 8 bases. The CDR3 runs to 15 residues. CDR1 is LNHDA, CDR2 SQIVND, per germline (reference sequence). V was clipped by 6 bases and J by 9 bases; unmatched bases: 10. As DNA, the CDR3 is TGTGCCAGTAGGGACCAGGGGGCAAACAGTTCACCCCTCCACTTT. Amino acids: CASRDQGANSSPLHF. Based on the CDR3 plus reference TRBV19 and TRBJ1-6, the full variable domain is DGGITQSPKYLFRKEGQNVTLSCEQNLNHDAMYWYRQDPGQGLRLIYYSQIVNDFQKGDIAEGYSVSREKKESFPLTVTSAQKNPTAFYLCASRDQGANSSPLHFGNGTRLTVT.

The J gene is TRBJ2-5, the V gene TRBV5-6; D perhaps matches TRBD2 (6 bases). This CDR3 spans 14 amino acids. Germline V gene data show CDR1 as SGHDT and CDR2 as YYEEEE. The V end lost 6 bases, the J end lost 2 bases, and 14 bases lay between the germline ends. The CDR3 loop reads CASNQPGGQETQYF. CDR3 sequence (DNA): TGTGCCAGCAACCAACCTGGGGGGCAAGAGACCCAGTACTTC.

The chain joins TRBV6-1 to TRBJ1-5; possible D gene TRBD1, 5 bases. The CDR3 totals 15 residues. Germline V gene sequence: CDR1 MNHNS, CDR2 SASEGT. V was cut by 6 bases and J by 3 bases, with 15 bases left in between. The CDR3, as DNA: TGTGCCAGCAGGTTCTTGACAGTCACCAATCAGCCCCAGCATTTT. Its translation: CASRFLTVTNQPQHF.

This chain connects TRBV10-3 to TRBJ2-5, with 13 bases matching TRBD2. This CDR3 has 14 residues. Germline V lookup: CDR1 ENHRY, CDR2 SYGVKD. J was trimmed by 3 bases and V by 6 bases; bases with no gene match: 1. The CDR3 protein is CAISTSGGEETQYF. The CDR3 DNA is TGTGCCATCAGCACTAGCGGGGGGGAAGAGACCCAGTACTTC.

The chain joins TRBV9 to TRBJ2-7; TRBD2 matches at 13 bases. CDR1 is SGDLS and CDR2 is YYNGEE in the germline V gene. Trimming removed 7 bases from V and 3 bases from J; junction bases left unmatched: 10. The CDR3 has 16 residues. The CDR3 reads CASANRTSGRFYEQYF. In DNA form, the CDR3 reads TGTGCCAGCGCCAACCGGACTAGCGGGAGATTCTACGAGCAGTACTTC.

The rearrangement joins TRBV28 to TRBJ1-3; D is perhaps TRBD1 (6 bases). CDR1 and CDR2 (germline): MDHEN, SYDVKM. The CDR3 totals 18 residues. V was cut by 8 bases and J by 1 base, with 24 bases left in between. The CDR3, as DNA: TGTGCCAGCCCCCCCCGGGGTGTACAGGGTTGGTCTGGAAACACCATATATTTT. As protein: CASPPRGVQGWSGNTIYF.

This rearrangement joins TRBV18 to TRBJ2-7; 7 bases match TRBD2. CDR3 length equals 14 residues. Germline CDR1 and CDR2: KGHSH and LQKENI. V shed 3 bases and J 5 bases; nucleotides not matched to a gene: 7. The CDR3 reads CASSPGGSANEQYF. As DNA, the CDR3 is TGTGCCAGCTCACCTGGCGGGAGCGCTAACGAGCAGTACTTC.

The V call is TRBV4-1, the J call TRBJ2-1; D might be TRBD1 (6 bases). The V end was cut by 7 bases, the J end by 3 bases, with 13 bases between. The CDR3 runs 14 residues. The germline CDR1 and CDR2 sequences are MGHRA and YSYEKL. The CDR3 spells CASKDSKNYNEQFF. CDR3 nucleotide sequence: TGCGCCAGCAAGGACAGCAAAAACTACAATGAGCAGTTCTTC.

This rearrangement joins TRBV27 to TRBJ1-3, with TRBD1 as a possible D gene (6 bases). From germline, CDR1 is MNHEY and CDR2 SMNVEV (reference sequence). The CDR3 spans 15 residues. Trimming left V 4 bases short and J 1 base short, with 11 bases between. This CDR3 is CASSYQGQSGNTIYF. The CDR3 nucleotides read TGTGCCAGCAGTTATCAGGGGCAGTCTGGAAACACCATATATTTT.

This chain links TRBV30 with TRBJ2-1, with TRBD1 matching over 11 bases. This CDR3 has 13 amino acids. Germline-derived CDR1 and CDR2 are GTSNPN and SVGIG (reference sequence). Germline trimming cut 5 bases from V and 10 bases from J; bases unmatched to any gene: 7. The CDR3 sequence is CAWGQGAAGEQFF. CDR3 DNA: TGTGCCTGGGGACAGGGGGCGGCGGGAGAGCAGTTCTTC.

This chain uses TRBV5-1 with TRBJ2-1, with unresolved D. Trimming removed 2 bases from V and 1 base from J, with 13 bases in between. This CDR3 has 16 residues. Germline loops: CDR1 SGHRS, CDR2 YFSETQ. The chain's CDR3 is CASSFSATRSYNEQFF. CDR3 DNA: TGCGCCAGCAGCTTCAGTGCAACACGTTCCTACAATGAGCAGTTCTTC.

The J gene is TRBJ2-7, the V gene TRBV7-2; TRBD2 matches at 8 bases. Trimming took 8 bases from V and 5 from J; bases not matched to a gene: 14. This CDR3 contains 15 residues. Per the germline V gene, CDR1 is SGHTA and CDR2 is FQGNSA. The DNA of the CDR3 is TGTGCCAGCGACAGTGGGTCGGGGGGGCCTAACGAGCAGTACTTC. Translated, it gives CASDSGSGGPNEQYF.